This T cell receptor (beta chain) derives from a study of cytomegalovirus exposure and HLA in healthy donors listed by TCRdb under 2017. Regarding the complete study: An earlier analysis of approximately 640 of the donors reported more than 250 Gb of sequence data and some 120 million unique TCR beta sequences from about 179 million T cells. Alongside the repertoire data, information on donor age, sex, ethnicity and CMV serostatus was compiled. A later genetic analysis took genome-wide SNP genotypes for 398 of the 666 donors and used that subset as a discovery cohort. The study aimed to test whether cataloging public T cell receptors could reveal signatures of past pathogen exposure. To decide whether each TCR beta V gene segment behaved as functional or pseudogenic, an earlier analysis of some 580 of the donors relied on high-throughput TCR beta sequencing. Across roughly 420 genotyped donors of the cohort, an average of roughly 230,000 unique TCR beta nucleotide sequences per donor were sequenced, and roughly 17% of those sequences were non-productive. The number of donors typed differed by locus, with about 629-640 for A, B, C, DRB1 and DQB1, around 560 for DQA1, 606 for DPA1, and approximately 470 for DPB1. Rather than using new phenotypic data, the later analysis identified candidate immune exposures from TCR beta sequences and from how often those sequences occurred across donors. HLA typing covered class I and class II loci at four-digit resolution. The study used immunosequencing to profile the T cell repertoires of 600 to 850 subjects and linked those repertoires to cytomegalovirus serostatus. About 280 gigabases of sequencing data and approximately 91 million unique TCR sequences made up an early release that covered 500 to 700 HLA-typed donors. In addition to the first cohort of 666 subjects, a separate validation cohort of approximately 130 different subjects was used. Among the roughly 370 genotyped donors, approximately 81% belonged to the genetic ancestry cluster associated with self-reported Caucasian donors. Every repertoire in the discovery cohort had been generated on one and the same sequencing platform. The study combined high-throughput TCR immunosequencing, statistical association of individual TCRs with disease status, and machine learning to predict cytomegalovirus infection status. Because of strong linkage in the cohort, four or five DR-DQ haplotypes were treated as single units for association and clustering. A later analysis re-examined previously published TCR beta repertoires from roughly 650 donors and added high-resolution HLA genotyping to investigate patterns of TCR occurrence. General conclusions and limits of the study: In a later genetic analysis, a missense DCLRE1C variant was associated with V-gene and J-gene trimming of TCR beta chains, and the association was replicated in an independent cohort. Roughly uniform sequencing depth across donors was assumed in presence/absence analyses, although this assumption may not hold. In an earlier analysis of about 600 of the donors, most TCR beta V segments appeared in productive rearrangements about 87% or about 30% of the time, broadly matching IMGT annotations. This cohort had only TCR beta chains sequenced, and the lack of alpha or paired-chain data limited which features could be detected. According to a later analysis, parvovirus B19, influenza, CMV and Epstein-Barr virus appeared linked to several top co-occurrence clusters. A further reported finding was that TCR beta sequences accurately predicted the HLA-A and HLA-B alleles for most subjects in the first cohort. The classifier was reported to diagnose cytomegalovirus status with high specificity and sensitivity in both the original and validation cohorts. Across donors, most TCR sequences were observed very rarely, whereas some public TCRs were present in many individuals. The sequencing pipeline was judged likely to have produced a cluster of highly shared sequence variants as a technical artifact. CMV serostatus was the only immune exposure information available for the cohort. A total of 150 to 200 TCR beta chains were listed by the study as associated with cytomegalovirus. Linkage disequilibrium might explain the correlated functional status among segregating V segments, but an unknown experimental factor could not be ruled out. When HLA alleles, especially DR and DQ, strongly co-occurred, TCR associations were difficult to assign to individual alleles. At a false discovery rate of 0.05, a later analysis linked approximately 18,000 TCR beta sequences to specific HLA alleles. Because HLA typing was unavailable for some donors at each locus, only the typed subset was used in association tests. A later analysis found that most CMV-associated TCR beta chains appeared HLA-restricted, with HLA associations seemingly driven largely by CMV exposure. A few of the identified cytomegalovirus-associated TCR beta chains were confirmed in vitro to be specific for cytomegalovirus antigens. According to a later analysis, TCR association rates differed among HLA loci, with DRB1 alleles showing the most associated TCRs and HLA-C alleles showing the fewest. A later genetic analysis reported fewer N-insertions in productive TCRs among donors in an Asian-associated ancestry cluster than the 666-donor mean. Because counts were too low, 15 to 20 rarely observed V segments, including chromosome 9 orphons, were excluded from the earlier analysis of several hundred of the donors. Some IMGT-functional V segments, including TRBV6-2 and TRBV6-3, could not be distinguished by the 87-base-pair reads and were therefore excluded. The authors suggested that the approach could potentially be extended to other disease states and immunological phenotypes. In a later analysis, HLA-associated TCR beta chains were found to be more clonally expanded and to have lower generation probabilities than equally common non-associated chains.

On this clone: Its specific antigen is unknown. It has no much larger one-base neighbor in the sample; base qualities were not kept.

The cohort was made up of 650 to 700 healthy bone marrow donors. All cohort members were sampled while nominally healthy, although unrecorded immune exposures were likely present. The donor tested CMV seronegative and was one of the 352 seronegative cohort members. A peripheral blood sample was collected from each donor, and TCR beta sequencing was performed on peripheral blood mononuclear cells. Genomic DNA was extracted from the blood cell samples with the Qiagen DNeasy Blood Extraction Kit. The CDR3, from cysteine to phenylalanine, totals 13 residues. The retained sequence is limited to the CDR3, 39 bases, with the frame set at the first base. The germline V gene provides CDR1 SNHLY and CDR2 FYNNEI. V is reduced by 10 bases and J by 2 bases, leaving a spacing of 14 bases between them. Library generation was performed with the immunoSEQ multiplex PCR assay. For the multiplex PCR, a mixture combining 60 forward primers for TCR Vbeta segments and 13 reverse primers for TCR Jbeta segments was used. The CDR3 region of rearranged TCR beta genes was amplified from genomic DNA with a multiplex PCR assay. Amplified TCR beta libraries were sequenced as 87-base-pair reads on the Illumina HiSeq System. On the authors' methods: Across the roughly 640 repertoires, a later analysis counted some 81 million unique TCR beta chains, some 11 million of which were shared by at least two donors. Raw reads were error-corrected and collapsed into unique sequences by a nearest-neighbor algorithm in which closely related sequences were merged to remove PCR and sequencing errors. CDR3 sequences were aligned to IMGT reference sequences to assign V, D and J gene segments. For a sequence to be retained, a match of at least six nucleotides was required to both a V gene segment and a J gene segment. A rearrangement was called productive if the CDR3 had no stop codons and remained in frame with V and J, and every other rearrangement was called non-productive. Following IMGT convention, CDR3 was defined as the stretch from the second conserved V-encoded cysteine to the conserved J-encoded phenylalanine. Sequences without an unambiguous match to a single V gene segment were excluded from the earlier analysis of 500 to 700 of the donors. An earlier analysis of approximately 590 of the donors classified V segments as functional when productive rearrangements were above 56.7% and as segregating when the standard deviation between donors was above 5%. A statistical classification framework was built to diagnose cytomegalovirus status from the catalog of TCR beta chain sequences. In a later analysis, V and J genes were assigned by comparing TCR nucleotide sequences against IMGT/GENE-DB human TR gene sequences. The TCRdist pipeline was used in a later analysis to assign CDR3 sequences and most-parsimonious VDJ recombination scenarios. In a later analysis, every TCR beta chain was defined by the combination of its CDR3 amino acid sequence and its V-gene family, and reads without a unique V-gene family were dropped. A later analysis removed nearly 600 highly shared, low-generation-probability nucleotide sequences to deal with suspected cross-contamination and a sequencing artifact. In a later analysis, a clonal expansion index was calculated for each public chain from normalized within-repertoire ranks of inferred template counts. Generation probabilities in a later analysis came from a VDJ recombination model fitted to out-of-frame rearrangements, and those results were checked against IGoR. In a later analysis, TCR-TCR, TCR-HLA and TCR-CMV co-occurrence was scored with hypergeometric tests, and a repertoire-size bias correction was applied to TCR pairs. A later analysis estimated false discovery rates by permuting HLA or CMV assignments 20 times. In a later analysis, co-occurring TCRs were grouped using DBSCAN, with TCRdist sequence similarity added in when clustering inside HLA-allele-positive subsets. Co-occurrence clustering excluded repertoires with fewer than 30,000 or more than 120,000 public chains, plus five with anomalous nucleotide sharing. In its TCRdb copy, this immuneACCESS table keeps in-frame sequences only and misses some clones. Where compared with another copy, unresolved V genes explain less than half of these, and the others have no known cause. That table gives V, J and clone size, and the DNA gave D and trimming. This sample gives around 130,000 clones in total; roughly 80% of them show up just once. 2% to 2.5% of the sample comes from the top ten.

The V and J segments used are TRBV2 and TRBJ1-2; 6 matching bases give a weak D call of TRBD1. This clonotype was sampled from a man under 40 in good health and CMV-seronegative. Material for sequencing was PBMCs. CDR3 reads: CATHPGANYGYTF. In nucleotides, the sequence is TGTGCCACTCACCCAGGGGCGAACTATGGCTACACCTTC.